This TCR beta chain was recovered during a study of post-analysis software for immune sequencing data. This clonotype was seen a few times. The antigen is unknown. This CDR3 is 14 amino acids long. The V and J ends lost 5 bases and 4 bases respectively, with 12 bases between them. CDR1 and CDR2 (germline): MNHEY, SVGEGT. Every TCR beta cDNA library bore unique molecular identifiers. Hundreds of thousands of cDNA molecules were obtained from approximately 1 to 10 million T cells. MiXCR, applied by TCRdb to the PCR reads, yields one record per CDR3 protein. The sample includes roughly 600,000 distinct CDR3 sequences, about 40% of them seen just once. Findings and caveats of the study: Five TRBV segments, including TRBV5-6, TRBV5-1 and TRBV20-1, were more frequent in patients than controls. Controls' normalized Chao1 diversity significantly exceeded that of multiple sclerosis patients.

This TCR was recovered from a girl between 10 and 17 years old with multiple sclerosis. Sequences were obtained from blood. The V and J genes are TRBV6-2 or TRBV6-3 and TRBJ2-1; tentative D call: TRBD2 (5 bases). The CDR3 region has the DNA TGTGCCAGCAGTACCGACGGGATTTACAATGAGCAGTTCTTC. Its translation: CASSTDGIYNEQFF.